This T cell receptor (beta chain) was recorded in a study of control samples from healthy donors and cancer patients. This CDR3 is built from 14 residues. Looked up from germline, CDR1 is MNHEY and CDR2 is SVGAGI. V was clipped by 4 bases and J by 3 bases, with 12 bases between them. Some clones are missing from TCRdb's copy, which holds only in-frame ones; the method was immunoSEQ multiplex PCR. The table records some 96,000 clones, about 88% of them present only once. The TCR sequence derives from a woman in her forties or fifties in good health. The chain joins TRBV6-5 to TRBJ1-1; D is unclear. The sequencing input was blood. As DNA, the CDR3 is TGTGCCAGCAGTTTGGAGTGGTGGGACACTGAAGCTTTCTTT. Translating gives CASSLEWWDTEAFF.